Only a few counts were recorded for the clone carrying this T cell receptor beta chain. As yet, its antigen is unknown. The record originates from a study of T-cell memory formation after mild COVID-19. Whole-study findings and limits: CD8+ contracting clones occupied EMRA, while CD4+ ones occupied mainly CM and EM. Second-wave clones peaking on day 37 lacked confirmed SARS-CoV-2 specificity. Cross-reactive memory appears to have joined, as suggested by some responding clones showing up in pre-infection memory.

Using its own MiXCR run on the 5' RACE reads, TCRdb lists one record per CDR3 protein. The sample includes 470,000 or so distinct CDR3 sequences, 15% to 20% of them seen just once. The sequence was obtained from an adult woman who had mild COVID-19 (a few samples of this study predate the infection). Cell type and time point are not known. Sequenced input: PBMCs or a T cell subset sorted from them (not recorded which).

The DNA for the CDR3 is TGTGCCAGCAATCGGGGTGGGGATACGCAGTATTTT. Translating gives CASNRGGDTQYF. The gene calls are TRBV2 and TRBJ2-3; a possible D gene is TRBD2 (5 bases). Germline-derived CDR1 and CDR2 are SNHLY and FYNNEI. Trimming shortened V by 7 bases and J by 6 bases, and 11 bases separated the two germline ends. CDR3 length: 12 residues.